Many counts were recorded for the clone carrying this T cell receptor beta chain. Its antigen is undetermined. Sequenced patients had shown CD8+CD57+ cell expansion by flow cytometry. Every patient was diagnosed with severe acquired aplastic anemia. Patients had received no therapy at the time of blood sampling. This CDR3 has 16 amino acids. V was clipped by 10 bases and J by 0 bases; unmatched bases: 13. The germline gives CDR1 SNHLY, CDR2 FYNNEI. These data belong to a study of CD8+CD57+ T cells in acquired aplastic anemia. TCR beta VDJ and CDR3 were profiled, and genomic DNA was the template. TCRdb reanalysed the reads using MiXCR and keeps one entry per CDR3 protein. The sample yields over 40,000 distinct CDR3 sequences, over 55% seen once. Study-level points and caveats: Patients did not significantly differ from controls in CD8+ Simpson's diversity.

The sample was sorted CD4+, CD8+, or CD8+CD57+ T cells (not recorded which) from PBMCs. The rearrangement links TRBV2 to TRBJ2-3, with 7 bases aligning to TRBD1. This TCR came from a human donor with aplastic anemia. This chain's CDR3 is CAIDREMPPSTDTQYF. CDR3 coding DNA: TGTGCCATTGACAGGGAAATGCCCCCTAGCACAGATACGCAGTATTTT. The complete variable domain, with remaining parts taken from reference TRBV2 and TRBJ2-3, reads EPEVTQTPSHQVTQMGQEVILRCVPISNHLYFYWYRQILGQKVEFLVSFYNNEISEKSEIFDDQFSVERPDGSNFTLKIRSTKLEDSAMYFCAIDREMPPSTDTQYFGPGTRLTVL.